This is a list of T cell receptor beta chains from one sample in a study of control samples from healthy donors and cancer patients. Here immunoSEQ multiplex PCR was the method, and the copy in TCRdb shows in-frame clones only, minus some. The sample shows about 120,000 clones, approximately 89% of them seen only once. Sequencing was done on a sample of blood. These receptors were collected from a man aged 35-49 years in good health. Each CDR3 is given with its conserved first and last residue. The D gene is left open where the match is weak.

v_gene	j_gene	d_gene	CDR3nt	CDR3aa
TRBV4-1	TRBJ2-4	-	TGCGCCAGCAGCCAAGAGGAGACCAAAAACATTCAGTACTTC	CASSQEETKNIQYF
TRBV10-2	TRBJ1-3	-	TGCGCCAGCAGTCCGGACGGCTTGGGTGGAAACACCATATATTTT	CASSPDGLGGNTIYF
TRBV12-3/TRBV12-4	TRBJ1-2	-	TGTGCCAGCAGTGATCACTATGGCTACACCTTC	CASSDHYGYTF
TRBV5-8	TRBJ2-5	-	TGTGCCAGCACCATGGTGTGGGGAGAGACCCAGTACTTC	CASTMVWGETQYF
TRBV24-1	TRBJ1-1	-	TGTGCCACTCGGGGCCGGGCAGGCAACACTGAAGCTTTCTTT	CATRGRAGNTEAFF
TRBV19	TRBJ2-3	-	TGTGCCAGTAGTACTGACAGCTTCACAGATACGCAGTATTTT	CASSTDSFTDTQYF
TRBV28	TRBJ1-4	TRBD1	TGTGCCAGCAGTCCATCATGGACAGGGAATCGGGGTGAAAAACTGTTTTTT	CASSPSWTGNRGEKLFF
TRBV13	TRBJ1-3	-	TGTGCCAGCAGCTCCCCGTCTAGAGAGACTGGAAACACCATATATTTT	CASSSPSRETGNTIYF
TRBV6-5	TRBJ2-1	-	TGTGCCAGTCGAGTGTTCAGTAACAATGAGCAGTTCTTC	CASRVFSNNEQFF
TRBV4-1	TRBJ1-6	-	TGCGCCAGCAGCCAAGGGAGGGAGGGAGCTTCACCCCTCCACTTT	CASSQGREGASPLHF
TRBV2	TRBJ1-5	-	TGTGCCAGCAGTGCGGGGAACCAGCCCCAGCATTTT	CASSAGNQPQHF
TRBV5-1	TRBJ2-2	-	TGCGCCAGCAGCTTGGAAGGGGCAACGAACACCGGGGAGCTGTTTTTT	CASSLEGATNTGELFF
TRBV2	TRBJ1-5	TRBD1	TGTGCCAGCAGCTTTGACAGGGACTATCAGCCCCAGCATTTT	CASSFDRDYQPQHF
TRBV19	TRBJ2-7	TRBD1	TGTGCCAGTAACGCAGGGACAGGGGGCGCGGGGGAGCAGTACTTC	CASNAGTGGAGEQYF
TRBV27	TRBJ2-6	-	TGTGCCAGCAGTTTAAAGGGCCAAAGCAACTCTGGGGCCAACGTCCTGACTTTC	CASSLKGQSNSGANVLTF
TRBV28	TRBJ2-2	-	TGTGCCAGCAGCCCGGGACATTTAACCGGGGAGCTGTTTTTT	CASSPGHLTGELFF